This T cell receptor beta chain was recovered during a study of graft-versus-host responses after intestinal transplantation. The overall study: Transplant recipients had multivisceral, liver-intestinal, or isolated intestinal grafts. Induction with anti-thymocyte globulin, then tacrolimus and steroids for around three years, was given to all recipients. Study observations and caveats: In recipient marrow, GvH clones were found, and some appeared first in ileum or blood. GvH clone levels peaked in circulation, and this peak was associated with early post-transplant HvG declines.

V was cut by 8 bases and J by 8 bases, with 21 bases left in between. The germline gives CDR1 MDHEN, CDR2 SYDVKM. The CDR3 covers 14 residues. Assay: immunoSEQ multiplex PCR; the TCRdb copy retains only in-frame clones and omits some. Of fewer than 120,000 clones listed, roughly 93% were seen once; the top ten hold 0.5% to 0.6%. On this clone itself: The antigen is unknown.

The source of this sequence is a human donor who received an intestinal transplant. This chain connects TRBV28 to TRBJ1-2; D is possibly TRBD1 (5 bases). This specimen was unstimulated CD8+ T cells sorted from spleen or lymph node cells, taken before intestinal transplant. The chain's CDR3 is CASEMGRRGYGYTF. The CDR3, as DNA: TGTGCCAGCGAAATGGGACGCCGAGGGTACGGCTACACCTTC.